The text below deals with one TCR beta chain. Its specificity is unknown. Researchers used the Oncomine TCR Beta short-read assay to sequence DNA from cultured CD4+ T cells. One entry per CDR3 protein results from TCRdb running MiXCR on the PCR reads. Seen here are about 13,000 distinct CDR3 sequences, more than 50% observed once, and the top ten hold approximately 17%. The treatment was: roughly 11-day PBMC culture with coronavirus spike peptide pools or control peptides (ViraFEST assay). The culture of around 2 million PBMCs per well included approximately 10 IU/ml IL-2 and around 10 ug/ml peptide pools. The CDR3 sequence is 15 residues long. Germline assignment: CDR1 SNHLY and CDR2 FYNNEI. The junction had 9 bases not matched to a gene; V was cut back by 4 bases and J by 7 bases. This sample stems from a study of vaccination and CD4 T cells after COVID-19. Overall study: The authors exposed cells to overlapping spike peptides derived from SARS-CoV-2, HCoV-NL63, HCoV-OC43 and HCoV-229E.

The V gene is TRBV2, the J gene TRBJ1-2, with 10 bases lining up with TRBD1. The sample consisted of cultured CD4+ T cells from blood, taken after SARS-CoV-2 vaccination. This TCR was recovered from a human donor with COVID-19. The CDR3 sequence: CASSVASGQGLGYTF. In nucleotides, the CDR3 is TGTGCCAGCAGTGTGGCATCGGGACAGGGGCTTGGCTACACCTTC.